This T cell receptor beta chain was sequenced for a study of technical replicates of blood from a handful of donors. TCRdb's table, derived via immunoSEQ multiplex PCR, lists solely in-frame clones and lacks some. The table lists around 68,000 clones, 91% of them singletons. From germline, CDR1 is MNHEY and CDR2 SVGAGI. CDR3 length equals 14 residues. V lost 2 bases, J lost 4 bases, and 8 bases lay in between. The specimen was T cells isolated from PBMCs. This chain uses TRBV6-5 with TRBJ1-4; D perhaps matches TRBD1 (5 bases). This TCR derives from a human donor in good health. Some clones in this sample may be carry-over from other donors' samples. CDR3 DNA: TGTGCCAGCAGTTACGACAGCCTTAATGAAAAACTGTTTTTT. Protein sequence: CASSYDSLNEKLFF.